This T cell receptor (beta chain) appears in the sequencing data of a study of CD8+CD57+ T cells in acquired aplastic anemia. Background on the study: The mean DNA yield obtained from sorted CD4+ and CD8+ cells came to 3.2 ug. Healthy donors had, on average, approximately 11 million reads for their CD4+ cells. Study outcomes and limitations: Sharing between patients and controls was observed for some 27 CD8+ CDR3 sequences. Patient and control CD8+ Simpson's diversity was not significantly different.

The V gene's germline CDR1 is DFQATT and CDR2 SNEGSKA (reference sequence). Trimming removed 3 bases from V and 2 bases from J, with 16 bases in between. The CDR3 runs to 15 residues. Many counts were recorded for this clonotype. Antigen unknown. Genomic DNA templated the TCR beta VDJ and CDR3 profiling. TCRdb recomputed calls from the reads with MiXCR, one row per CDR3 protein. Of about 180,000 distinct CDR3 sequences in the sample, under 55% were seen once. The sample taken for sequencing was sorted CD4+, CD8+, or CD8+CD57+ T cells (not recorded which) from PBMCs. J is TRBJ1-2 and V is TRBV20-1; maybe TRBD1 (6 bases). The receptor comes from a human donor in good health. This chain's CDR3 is CSASKGPRGNYGYTF. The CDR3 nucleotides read TGCAGTGCTAGTAAGGGCCCCAGGGGCAACTATGGCTACACCTTC.